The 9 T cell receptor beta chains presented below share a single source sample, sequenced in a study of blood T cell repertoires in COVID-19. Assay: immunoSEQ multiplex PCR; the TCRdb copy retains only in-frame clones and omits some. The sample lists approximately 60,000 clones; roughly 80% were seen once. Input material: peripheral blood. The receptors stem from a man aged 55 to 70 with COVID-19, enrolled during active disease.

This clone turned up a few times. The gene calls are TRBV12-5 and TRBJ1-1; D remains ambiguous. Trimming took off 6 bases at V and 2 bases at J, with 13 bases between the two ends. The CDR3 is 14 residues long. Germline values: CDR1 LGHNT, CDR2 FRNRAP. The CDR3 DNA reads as TGTGCTAGTGGCACCACCGCAGGAAACACTGAAGCTTTCTTT. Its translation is CASGTTAGNTEAFF.

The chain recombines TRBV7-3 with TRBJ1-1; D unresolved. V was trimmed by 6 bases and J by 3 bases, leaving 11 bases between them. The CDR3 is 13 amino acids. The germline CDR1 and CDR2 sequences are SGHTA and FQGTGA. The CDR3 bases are TGTGCCAGCAGTCAAATAGAGGACACTGAAGCTTTCTTT. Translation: CASSQIEDTEAFF.

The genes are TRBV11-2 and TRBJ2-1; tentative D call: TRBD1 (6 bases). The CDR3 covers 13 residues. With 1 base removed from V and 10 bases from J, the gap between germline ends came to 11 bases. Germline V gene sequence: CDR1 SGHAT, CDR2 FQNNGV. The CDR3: CASSLVGQTEQFF. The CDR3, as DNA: TGTGCCAGCAGCTTAGTAGGACAGACCGAGCAGTTCTTC.

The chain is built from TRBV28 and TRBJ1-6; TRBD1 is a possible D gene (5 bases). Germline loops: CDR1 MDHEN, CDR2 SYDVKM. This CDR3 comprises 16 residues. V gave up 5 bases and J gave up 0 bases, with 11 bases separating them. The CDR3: CASSETAFSYNSPLHF. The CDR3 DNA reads TGTGCCAGCAGTGAGACAGCCTTCTCCTATAATTCACCCCTCCACTTT.

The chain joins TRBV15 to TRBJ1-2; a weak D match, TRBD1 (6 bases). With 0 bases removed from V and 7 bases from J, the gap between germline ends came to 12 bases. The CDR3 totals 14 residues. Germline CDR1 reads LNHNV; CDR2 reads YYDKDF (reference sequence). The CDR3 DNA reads TGTGCCACCAGCAGAGAAGGGGGTTCGCGTGGCTACACCTTC. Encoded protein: CATSREGGSRGYTF.

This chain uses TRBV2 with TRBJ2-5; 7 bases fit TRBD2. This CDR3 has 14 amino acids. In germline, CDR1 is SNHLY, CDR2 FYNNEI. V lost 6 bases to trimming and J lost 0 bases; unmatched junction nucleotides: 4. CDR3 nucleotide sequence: TGTGCCAGCAGCGTACTAGCGAACCAAGAGACCCAGTACTTC. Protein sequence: CASSVLANQETQYF.

The CDR3 is CASSPSPPRGYTF. CDR3 DNA sequence: TGTGCCAGCAGCCCTTCCCCCCCTCGGGGCTACACCTTC. The chain couples TRBV5-5 to TRBJ1-2; D call uncertain. Germline CDR1 SGHKS, CDR2 YYEKEE (reference sequence). The V end lost 4 bases, the J end lost 8 bases, and 15 bases lay between the germline ends. The CDR3 runs 13 residues.

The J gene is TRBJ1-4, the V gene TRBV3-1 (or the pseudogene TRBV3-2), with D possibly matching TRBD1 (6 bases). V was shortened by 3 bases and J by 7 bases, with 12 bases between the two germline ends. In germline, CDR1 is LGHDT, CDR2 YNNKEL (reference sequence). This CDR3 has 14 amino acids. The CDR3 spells CASSQRGRFEKLFF. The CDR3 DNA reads TGTGCCAGCAGCCAGCGGGGGCGGTTTGAAAAACTGTTTTTT.

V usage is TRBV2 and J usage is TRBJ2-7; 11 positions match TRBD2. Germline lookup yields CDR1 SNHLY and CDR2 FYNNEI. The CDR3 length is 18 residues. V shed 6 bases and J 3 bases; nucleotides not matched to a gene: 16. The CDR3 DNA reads TGTGCCAGCAGCGGGACAGTCACTAGCGGGAGAGTAGTCTACGAGCAGTACTTC. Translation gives CASSGTVTSGRVVYEQYF. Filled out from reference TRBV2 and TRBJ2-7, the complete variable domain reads EPEVTQTPSHQVTQMGQEVILRCVPISNHLYFYWYRQILGQKVEFLVSFYNNEISEKSEIFDDQFSVERPDGSNFTLKIRSTKLEDSAMYFCASSGTVTSGRVVYEQYFGPGTRLTVT.